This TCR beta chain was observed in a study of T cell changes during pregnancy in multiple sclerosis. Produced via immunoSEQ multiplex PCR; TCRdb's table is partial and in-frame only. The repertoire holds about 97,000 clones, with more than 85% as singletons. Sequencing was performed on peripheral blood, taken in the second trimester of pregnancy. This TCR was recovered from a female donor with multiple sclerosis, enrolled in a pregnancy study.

CDR3 sequence: CASSPNPGGLEQYF. CDR3 coding DNA: TGTGCCAGCAGCCCTAACCCGGGAGGGCTCGAGCAGTACTTC. The chain is built from TRBV7-9 and TRBJ2-7; 8 bases map to TRBD2. The CDR3 is 14 amino acids. The V and J ends lost 5 bases and 6 bases, in that order; junction bases with no gene match: 9. Looked up from germline, CDR1 is SEHNR and CDR2 is FQNEAQ (reference sequence).